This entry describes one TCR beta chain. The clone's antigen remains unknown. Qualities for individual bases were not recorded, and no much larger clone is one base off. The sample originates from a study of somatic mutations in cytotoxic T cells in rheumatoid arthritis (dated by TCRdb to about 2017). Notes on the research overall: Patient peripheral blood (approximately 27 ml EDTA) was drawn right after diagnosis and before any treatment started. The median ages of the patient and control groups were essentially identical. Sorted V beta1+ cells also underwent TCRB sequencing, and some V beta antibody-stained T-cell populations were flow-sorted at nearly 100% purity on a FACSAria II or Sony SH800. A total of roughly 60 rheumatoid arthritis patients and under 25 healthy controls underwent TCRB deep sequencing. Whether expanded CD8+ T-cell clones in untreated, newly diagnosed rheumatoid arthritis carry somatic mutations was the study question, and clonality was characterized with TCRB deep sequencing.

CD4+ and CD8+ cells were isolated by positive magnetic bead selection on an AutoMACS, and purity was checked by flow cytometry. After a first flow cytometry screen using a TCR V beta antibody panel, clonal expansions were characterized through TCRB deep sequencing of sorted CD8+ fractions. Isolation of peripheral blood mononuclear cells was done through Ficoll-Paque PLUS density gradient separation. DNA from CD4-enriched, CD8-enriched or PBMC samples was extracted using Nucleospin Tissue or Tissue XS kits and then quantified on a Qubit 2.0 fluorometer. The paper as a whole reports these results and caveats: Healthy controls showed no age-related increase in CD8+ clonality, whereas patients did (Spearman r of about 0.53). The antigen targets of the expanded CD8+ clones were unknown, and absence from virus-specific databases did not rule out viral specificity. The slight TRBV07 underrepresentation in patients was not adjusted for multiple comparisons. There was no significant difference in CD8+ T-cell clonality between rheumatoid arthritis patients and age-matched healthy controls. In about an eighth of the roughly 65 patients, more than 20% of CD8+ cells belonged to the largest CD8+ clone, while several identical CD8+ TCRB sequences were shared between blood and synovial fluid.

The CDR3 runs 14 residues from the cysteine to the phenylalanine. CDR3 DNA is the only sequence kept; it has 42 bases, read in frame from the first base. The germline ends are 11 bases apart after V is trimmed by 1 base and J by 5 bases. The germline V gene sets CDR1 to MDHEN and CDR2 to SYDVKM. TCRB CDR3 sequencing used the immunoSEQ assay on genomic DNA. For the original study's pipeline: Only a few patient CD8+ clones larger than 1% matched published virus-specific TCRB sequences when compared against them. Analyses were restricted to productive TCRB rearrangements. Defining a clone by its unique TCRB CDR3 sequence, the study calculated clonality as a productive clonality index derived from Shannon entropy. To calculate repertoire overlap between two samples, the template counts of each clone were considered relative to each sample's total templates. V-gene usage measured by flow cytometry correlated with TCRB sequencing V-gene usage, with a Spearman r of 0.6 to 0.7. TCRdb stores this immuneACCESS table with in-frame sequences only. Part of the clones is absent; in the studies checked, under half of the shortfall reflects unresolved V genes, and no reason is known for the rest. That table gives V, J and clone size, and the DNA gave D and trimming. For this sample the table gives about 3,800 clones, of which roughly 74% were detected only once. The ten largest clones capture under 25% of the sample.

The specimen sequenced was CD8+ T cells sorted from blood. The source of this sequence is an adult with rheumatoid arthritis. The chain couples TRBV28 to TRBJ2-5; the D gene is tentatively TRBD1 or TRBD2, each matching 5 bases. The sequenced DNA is TGTGCCAGCAGTTTATACGGGTGGGGGGAGACCCAGTACTTC. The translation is CASSLYGWGETQYF.